The entry below gives a single TCR beta chain sequence along with its context. Its antigen is undetermined. The germline V and J ends were trimmed by 2 bases and 2 bases, with 9 bases remaining between them. The germline V gene has CDR1 GTSNPN and CDR2 SVGIG (reference sequence). This CDR3 is built from 13 residues. Random hexamers were used to reverse transcribe an amount of about 0.45 to 1 ug RNA. The authors amplified TCR beta CDR3 across 54 Vbeta and 13 Jbeta using immunoSEQ multiplex PCR. MiXCR, applied by TCRdb to the immunoSEQ multiplex PCR reads, yields one record per CDR3 protein. The sample has fewer than 85,000 distinct CDR3 sequences, 85% to 95% seen once; the top ten hold roughly 0.46%. The source of the sample is a study of CD8 T cells in Susac syndrome. Findings of the study overall: Clonal expansion of Susac CD8+ cells peaked in TEMRA cells, and it also peaked in active patients.

From blood CD8+ and CD4+ T cells, TCR beta sequences were generated. Source material: CD8+ T cells from PBMCs. This TCR came from a human donor with Susac syndrome. V gene TRBV30 combines with J gene TRBJ1-1; no definite D call. The CDR3 region has the DNA TGTGCCTGGAGTAGACCGACCAACACTGAAGCTTTCTTT. Translating it yields CAWSRPTNTEAFF.